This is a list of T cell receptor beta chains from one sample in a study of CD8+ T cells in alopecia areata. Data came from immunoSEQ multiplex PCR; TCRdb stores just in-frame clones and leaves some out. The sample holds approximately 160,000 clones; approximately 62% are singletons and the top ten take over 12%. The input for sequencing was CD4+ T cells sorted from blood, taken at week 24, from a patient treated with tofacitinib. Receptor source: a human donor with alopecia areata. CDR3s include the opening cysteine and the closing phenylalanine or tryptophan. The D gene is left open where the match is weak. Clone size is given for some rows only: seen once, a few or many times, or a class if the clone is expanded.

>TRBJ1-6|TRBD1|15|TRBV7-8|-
TGTGCCAGCACCTACCGGACAGGGCAGAATTCACCCCTCCACTTT
CASTYRTGQNSPLHF
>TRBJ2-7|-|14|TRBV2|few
TGTGCCAGCAGGACTCCGGACTTCCTGGGGGAGCAGTACTTC
CASRTPDFLGEQYF
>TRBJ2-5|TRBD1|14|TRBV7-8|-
TGTGCCAGCAGCAATACAGGGGTCTGGGAGACCCAGTACTTC
CASSNTGVWETQYF
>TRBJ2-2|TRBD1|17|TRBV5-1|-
TGCGCCAGCAGCCTGGATGGTCAGGGGGCGATGGCCGGGGAGCTGTTTTTT
CASSLDGQGAMAGELFF
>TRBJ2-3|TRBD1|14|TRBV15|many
TGTGCCACCACTGGGGACAGGGCTACAGATACGCAGTATTTT
CATTGDRATDTQYF
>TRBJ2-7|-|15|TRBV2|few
TGTGCCAGCAGGCCTTTACAGGGTGGAGGTCGCCTGATTCTCTTC
CASRPLQGGGRLILF
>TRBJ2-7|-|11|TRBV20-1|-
TGCAGTGTTCCACAGGGAGAGGTGCAGTACTTC
CSVPQGEVQYF
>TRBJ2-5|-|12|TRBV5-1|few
TGCGCCAGCAGCACGGGGCAAGAGACCCAGTACTTC
CASSTGQETQYF
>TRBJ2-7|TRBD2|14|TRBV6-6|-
TGTGCCAGCAGTACTAGCGGAGCATCCTACGAGCAGTACTTC
CASSTSGASYEQYF
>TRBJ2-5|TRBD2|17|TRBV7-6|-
TGTGCCAGCAGCTTAGGACGACTAGCGGGGGCCATGGAGACCCAGTACTTC
CASSLGRLAGAMETQYF
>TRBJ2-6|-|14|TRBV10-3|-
TGTGCCATCAGAGACAACTCTGGGGCCAACGTCCTGACTTTC
CAIRDNSGANVLTF
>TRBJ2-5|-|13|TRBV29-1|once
TGCAGCGTTAAAACCTCTGGGGGAGAGACCCAGTACTTC
CSVKTSGGETQYF
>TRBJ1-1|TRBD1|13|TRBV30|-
TGTGCCTGGACCAGACAGGGTAGAACTGAAGCTTTCTTT
CAWTRQGRTEAFF
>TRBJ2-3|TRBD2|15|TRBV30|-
TGTGCCTGGAGTGCAGTAGCGGGGCGGGGGGATACGCAGTATTTT
CAWSAVAGRGDTQYF